The sample holds many counts of the clone carrying this T cell receptor (beta chain). Antigen unknown. Donors uniformly comprised healthy Caucasians. The sample originates from a study of identical twins. Study-level points and caveats: Low generation-probability sequences were in excess among twin-shared out-of-frame alpha sequences. Out-of-frame TCR alpha sharing observed in monozygotic twins exceeded model estimates.

This CDR3 spans 13 amino acids. Germline CDR1 is SGHRS and CDR2 is YFSETQ. V dropped 5 bases and J dropped 7 bases, with 13 bases sitting between them. Each CDR3 protein gets one entry after TCRdb re-called the 5' RACE reads with MiXCR. The sample carries under 400,000 distinct CDR3 sequences, around 9.7% recorded once. The TCR was taken from a woman aged 50 to 65 in good health. What was sequenced was naive T cells sorted from blood. The rearrangement joins TRBV5-1 to TRBJ2-1; D remains ambiguous. The CDR3 is CASRQVSPNEQFF. The DNA of the CDR3 is TGCGCCAGCAGACAAGTGTCCCCGAATGAGCAGTTCTTC.